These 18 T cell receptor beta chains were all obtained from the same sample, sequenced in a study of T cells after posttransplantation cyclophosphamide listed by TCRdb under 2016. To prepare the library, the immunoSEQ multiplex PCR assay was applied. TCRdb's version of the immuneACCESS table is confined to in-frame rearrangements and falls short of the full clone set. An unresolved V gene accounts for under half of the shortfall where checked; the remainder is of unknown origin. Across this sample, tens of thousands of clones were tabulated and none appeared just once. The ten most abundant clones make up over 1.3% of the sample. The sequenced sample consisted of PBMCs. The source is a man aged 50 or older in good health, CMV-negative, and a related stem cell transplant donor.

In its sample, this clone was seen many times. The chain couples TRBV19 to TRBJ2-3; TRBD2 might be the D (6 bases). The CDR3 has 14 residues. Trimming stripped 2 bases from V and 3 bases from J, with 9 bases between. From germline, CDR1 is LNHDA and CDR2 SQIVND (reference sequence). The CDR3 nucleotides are TGTGCCAGTAGTATATGGGGGAGGACAGATACGCAGTATTTT. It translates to CASSIWGRTDTQYF. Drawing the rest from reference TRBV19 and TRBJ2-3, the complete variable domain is DGGITQSPKYLFRKEGQNVTLSCEQNLNHDAMYWYRQDPGQGLRLIYYSQIVNDFQKGDIAEGYSVSREKKESFPLTVTSAQKNPTAFYLCASSIWGRTDTQYFGPGTRLTVL.

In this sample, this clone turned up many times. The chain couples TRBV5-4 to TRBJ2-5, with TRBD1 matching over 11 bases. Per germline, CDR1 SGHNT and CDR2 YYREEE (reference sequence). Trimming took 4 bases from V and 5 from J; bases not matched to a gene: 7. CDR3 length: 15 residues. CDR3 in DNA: TGTGCCAGCAGCCCGGGACAGGGGGTTTGGGAGACCCAGTACTTC. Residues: CASSPGQGVWETQYF.

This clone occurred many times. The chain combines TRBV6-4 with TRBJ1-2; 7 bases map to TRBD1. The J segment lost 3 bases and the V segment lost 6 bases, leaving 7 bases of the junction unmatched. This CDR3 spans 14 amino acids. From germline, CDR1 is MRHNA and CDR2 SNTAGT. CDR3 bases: TGTGCCAGCAGCCCTTCGACAGGGTACTATGGCTACACCTTC. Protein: CASSPSTGYYGYTF.

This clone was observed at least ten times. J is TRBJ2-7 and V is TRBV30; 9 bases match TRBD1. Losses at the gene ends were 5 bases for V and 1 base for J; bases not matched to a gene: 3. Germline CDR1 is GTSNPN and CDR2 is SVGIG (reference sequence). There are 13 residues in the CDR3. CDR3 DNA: TGTGCCTGGGGGACAGGGCTGTCCTACGAGCAGTACTTC. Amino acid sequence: CAWGTGLSYEQYF.

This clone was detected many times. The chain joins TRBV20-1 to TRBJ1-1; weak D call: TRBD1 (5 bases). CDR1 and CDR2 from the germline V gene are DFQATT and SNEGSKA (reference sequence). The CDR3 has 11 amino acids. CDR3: CIIRGNTEAFF. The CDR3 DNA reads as TGCATTATTAGGGGGAACACTGAAGCTTTCTTT.

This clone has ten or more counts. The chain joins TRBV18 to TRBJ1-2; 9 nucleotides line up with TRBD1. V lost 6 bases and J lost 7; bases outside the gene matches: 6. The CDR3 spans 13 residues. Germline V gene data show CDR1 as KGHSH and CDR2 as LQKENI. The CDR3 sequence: CASSHRGLSGYTF. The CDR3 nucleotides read TGTGCCAGCTCCCACAGGGGGCTGAGTGGCTACACCTTC.

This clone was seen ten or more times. The CDR3 loop is CASSLGLGTNYGYTF. The CDR3 region has the DNA TGTGCCAGCAGTTTAGGGTTGGGCACTAACTATGGCTACACCTTC. This chain links TRBV28 with TRBJ1-2; D is unresolved. The CDR3 contains 15 residues. CDR1 and CDR2 from the germline V gene are MDHEN and SYDVKM. V was shortened by 2 bases and J by 0 bases, with 10 bases between the two germline ends.

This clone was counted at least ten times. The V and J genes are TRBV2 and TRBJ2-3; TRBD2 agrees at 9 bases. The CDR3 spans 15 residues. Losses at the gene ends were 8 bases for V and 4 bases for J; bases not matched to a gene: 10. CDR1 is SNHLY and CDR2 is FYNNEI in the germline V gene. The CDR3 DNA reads TGTGCCAGCTACCGGCGGGAGGGCCTGGCAGATACGCAGTATTTT. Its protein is CASYRREGLADTQYF.

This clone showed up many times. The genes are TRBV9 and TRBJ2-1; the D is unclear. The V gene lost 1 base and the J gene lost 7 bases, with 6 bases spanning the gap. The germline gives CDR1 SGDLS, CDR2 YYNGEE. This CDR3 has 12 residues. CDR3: CASSVSLNEQFF. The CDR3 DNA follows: TGTGCCAGCAGCGTATCATTGAATGAGCAGTTCTTC.

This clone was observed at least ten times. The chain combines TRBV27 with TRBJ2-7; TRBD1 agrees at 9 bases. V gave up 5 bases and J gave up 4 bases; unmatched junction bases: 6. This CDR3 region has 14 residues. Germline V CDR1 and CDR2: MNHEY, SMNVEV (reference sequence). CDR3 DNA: TGTGCCAGCAGTCTGAGCGACAGGGGGTACGAGCAGTACTTC. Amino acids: CASSLSDRGYEQYF.

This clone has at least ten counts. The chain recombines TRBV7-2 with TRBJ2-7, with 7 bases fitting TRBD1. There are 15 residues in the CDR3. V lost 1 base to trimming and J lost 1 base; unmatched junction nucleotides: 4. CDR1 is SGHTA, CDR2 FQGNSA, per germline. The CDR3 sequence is CASSLGTGVSYEQYF. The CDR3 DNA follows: TGTGCCAGCAGCTTAGGCACAGGGGTATCCTACGAGCAGTACTTC.

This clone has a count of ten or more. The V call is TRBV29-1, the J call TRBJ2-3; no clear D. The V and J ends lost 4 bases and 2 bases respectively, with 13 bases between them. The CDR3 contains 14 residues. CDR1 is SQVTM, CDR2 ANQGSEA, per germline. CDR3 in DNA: TGCAGCGTTGGTCCTTTAGAAATCACAGATACGCAGTATTTT. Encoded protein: CSVGPLEITDTQYF.

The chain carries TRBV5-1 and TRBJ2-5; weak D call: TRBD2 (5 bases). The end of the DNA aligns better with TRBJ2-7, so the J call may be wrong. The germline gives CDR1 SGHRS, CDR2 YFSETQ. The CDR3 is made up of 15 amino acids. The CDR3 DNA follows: TGCGCCAGCAGCTTGGACGTGGGAGTTGCCTACGAGCAGTACTTC. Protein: CASSLDVGVAYEQYF.

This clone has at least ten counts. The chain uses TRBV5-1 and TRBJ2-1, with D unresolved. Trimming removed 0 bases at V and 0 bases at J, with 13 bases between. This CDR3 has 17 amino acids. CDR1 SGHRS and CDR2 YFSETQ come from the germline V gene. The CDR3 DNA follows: TGCGCCAGCAGCTTGGTCCCTAGAAGAAGCTCCTACAATGAGCAGTTCTTC. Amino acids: CASSLVPRRSSYNEQFF.

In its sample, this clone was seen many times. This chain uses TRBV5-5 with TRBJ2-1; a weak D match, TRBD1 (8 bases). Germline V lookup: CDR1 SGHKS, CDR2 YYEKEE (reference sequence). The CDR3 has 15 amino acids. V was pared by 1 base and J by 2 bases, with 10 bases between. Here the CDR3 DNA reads TGTGCCAGCAGCTTGACAGGGGGGGCCTACAATGAGCAGTTCTTC. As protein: CASSLTGGAYNEQFF.

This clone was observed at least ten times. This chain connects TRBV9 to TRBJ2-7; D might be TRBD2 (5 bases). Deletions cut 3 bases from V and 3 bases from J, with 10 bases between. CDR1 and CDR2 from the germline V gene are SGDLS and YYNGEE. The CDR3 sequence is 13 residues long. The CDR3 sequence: CASSGAVSYEQYF. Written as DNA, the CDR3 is TGTGCCAGCAGCGGAGCGGTCAGCTACGAGCAGTACTTC.

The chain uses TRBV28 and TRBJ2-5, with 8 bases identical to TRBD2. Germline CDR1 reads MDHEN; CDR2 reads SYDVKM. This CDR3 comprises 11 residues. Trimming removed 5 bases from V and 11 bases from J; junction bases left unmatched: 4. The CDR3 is CASSKQREQYF. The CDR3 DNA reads TGTGCCAGCAGTAAGCAGCGGGAGCAGTACTTC.

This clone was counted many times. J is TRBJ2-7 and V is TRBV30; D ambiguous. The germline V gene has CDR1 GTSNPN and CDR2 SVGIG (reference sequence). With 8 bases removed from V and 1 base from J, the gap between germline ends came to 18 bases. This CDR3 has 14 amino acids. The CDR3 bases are TGTGCCCAGCAGGTTCGACCAGGTTCCTACGAGCAGTACTTC. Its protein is CAQQVRPGSYEQYF.